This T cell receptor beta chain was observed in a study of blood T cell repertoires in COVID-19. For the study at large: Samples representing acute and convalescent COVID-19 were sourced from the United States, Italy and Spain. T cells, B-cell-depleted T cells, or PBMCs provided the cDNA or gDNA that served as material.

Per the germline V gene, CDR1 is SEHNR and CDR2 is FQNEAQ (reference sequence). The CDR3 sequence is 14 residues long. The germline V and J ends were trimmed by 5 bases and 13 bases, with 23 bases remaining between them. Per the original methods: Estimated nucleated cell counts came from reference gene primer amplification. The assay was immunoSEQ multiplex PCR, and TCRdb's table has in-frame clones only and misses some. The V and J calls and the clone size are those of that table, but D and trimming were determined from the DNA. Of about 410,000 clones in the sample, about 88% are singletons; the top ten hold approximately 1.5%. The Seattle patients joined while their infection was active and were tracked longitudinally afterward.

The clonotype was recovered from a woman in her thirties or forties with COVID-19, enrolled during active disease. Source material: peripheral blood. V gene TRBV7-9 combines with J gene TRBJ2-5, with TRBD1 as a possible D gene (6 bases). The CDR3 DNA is TGTGCCAGCAGCCCCCGTTTTACATACCGAGGGGGGTACTTC. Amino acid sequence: CASSPRFTYRGGYF.